This T cell receptor (beta chain) was found in a study of somatic mutations in cytotoxic T cells in rheumatoid arthritis. Study-level results: Healthy controls did not share the age-linked increase in CD8+ clonality seen in rheumatoid arthritis patients.

The ends were cut back, 5 bases at V and 7 bases at J, with 14 bases in the middle. Germline CDR1 reads SGHAT; CDR2 reads FQNNGV. The CDR3 contains 14 residues. Measured with immunoSEQ multiplex PCR; TCRdb has only the in-frame clones, and not every one. The sample shows fewer than 12,000 clones, approximately 70% of them seen only once. Worth noting for this clone: Its antigen is unidentified.

The receptor's source is a man between 60 and 75 years old in good health. The chain is built from TRBV11-2 and TRBJ2-2, with D possibly TRBD2 on 6 matching bases. The sequencing input was CD8+ T cells sorted from blood. The CDR3: CASSGTGSIGELFF. The CDR3 coding sequence is TGTGCCAGCAGCGGCACCGGGAGCATCGGGGAGCTGTTTTTT.